This T cell receptor beta chain was obtained from a study of spatial heterogeneity in lung cancer (dated 2019 in TCRdb). Background on the whole study: Beta-chain transcripts were consistently detected in greater numbers than alpha-chain transcripts, which likely reflected higher beta-chain transcript abundance. A strong correlation was found between TCR transcript counts in tumor regions and a T cell transcriptional module score from matched bulk RNA-seq. In the raw uncorrected reads, each unique combination of TCR and UMI appeared more than ten times on average. In non-small cell lung cancer, the study made a quantitative comparison of TCR alpha and beta repertoires among multiple tumor regions, matched nontumor lung and blood. Nonsynonymous mutation counts, determined by whole-exome sequencing of tumor tissue, were related to TCR repertoire features. At surgery, both alpha and beta chains were TCR-sequenced in 220 tumor regions, approximately 64 matched nontumor lung samples and a few dozen PBMC samples. Results the study describes overall, beyond this receptor: Estimated TCR-seq coverage of tumor T cells was only roughly 7% for alpha chains and around 14% for beta chains. The count of ubiquitous expanded TCRs correlated with the count of ubiquitous nonsynonymous mutations, and the count of regional expanded TCRs correlated with the count of regional nonsynonymous mutations. The tumor nonsynonymous mutation count correlated with the number of expanded alpha and beta TCRs within the tumor. Confirming at a functional level the hypothesis that regional TCRs recognize regional mutations was considered to require additional single-cell paired TCR alpha and beta sequencing.

V lost 3 bases and J lost 6 bases; the stretch between them is 12 bases long. The CDR3 goes from the cysteine to the phenylalanine over 15 residues. The retained sequence is limited to the CDR3, 45 bases, with the frame set at the first base. From the germline V gene, CDR1 is ENHRY and CDR2 is SYGVKD. Based on its abundance in the sample, this clonotype is medium-sized (0.01 to 0.1%). Which antigen it targets is not known. No clone much larger than this one lies a single base away; base qualities are absent. This beta chain turned up in a library designed for alpha chains; as an off-target read, its abundance says little. The library relied on 5' RACE. Sequencing instrument: NextSeq 500. In the TCR library protocol, a unique molecular identifier was attached to each TCR cDNA molecule so that PCR and sequencing errors could be corrected. On the authors' methods: Decombinator tools were used for TCR identification, UMI-based error correction and CDR3 extraction. Expanded TCRs were defined as those above a frequency of 2 per 1,000, corresponding to the top 1% of the tumor frequency distribution. Expanded tumor TCRs statistically deemed absent (corrected P<0.05) from at least one tumor region were classed as regional, and all other expanded tumor TCRs were classed as ubiquitous. Rényi diversity was computed with the R vegan package after subsampling each repertoire 100 times to 5,000 TCRs. CDR3 similarity networks were constructed using string-kernel similarity of amino acid triplets, with links drawn between CDR3s whose pairwise similarity was above 0.82. The public reads were quality trimmed at Q25 with fastp and then assembled into clones with MiXCR by TCRdb, keeping productive beta chains. CDR3 protein duplicates are merged, each entry listing the most common genes and DNA. These V and J calls are TCRdb output, not the study's own analysis. For this sample there are 6,000 to 7,500 distinct CDR3 sequences; about 13% appear just once. The ten most abundant clones make up 8% to 10% of the sample.

The time point label, read with the paper, signifies: sample taken at primary tumor resection. The donors were 60 to 80 patients from the lung TRACERx cohort who had early-stage, untreated non-small cell lung cancer. Without any cell sorting, TCR sequencing was performed on whole RNA extracted either from tumor and nontumor lung tissue or from cryopreserved PBMC samples. Only patients with enough RNA available from two or more tumor regions were chosen for TCR sequencing. A lung pathologist reviewed the tumor and adjacent nontumor lung specimens before the specimens were selected. The receptor was isolated from a male donor with early-stage non-small cell lung cancer. The rearrangement combines TRBV10-3 with TRBJ1-6; the D gene is not confidently resolved. The material sequenced was lung tumor tissue, taken at surgery. In nucleotides, the sequence is TGTGCCATCAGTGACCGGACGGCCCGTAATTCACCCCTCCACTTT. Its translation reads: CAISDRTARNSPLHF.